Listed here is a single TCR beta chain. This CDR3 has 16 amino acids. CDR1 is DFQATT and CDR2 is SNEGSKA in the germline V gene (reference sequence). V was clipped by 3 bases and J by 2 bases; unmatched bases: 7. This entry comes from a study of blood T cell repertoires in COVID-19. Study background: Nucleic acid was either cDNA or gDNA, and it came from T cells, B-cell-depleted T cells, or PBMCs.

The assay was immunoSEQ multiplex PCR, and TCRdb's table has in-frame clones only and misses some. The data contain some 300,000 clones, 88% of them singletons. The study drew participants aged about 18 to 90 years from approximately 25 US areas. Cohort assignment relied on participant-reported clinical history. The chain combines TRBV20-1 with TRBJ2-3; 11 positions match TRBD2. Sequencing was done on a sample of PBMCs or T cells enriched from blood (not recorded which). This receptor was obtained from a woman aged 25 to 39 who had recovered from COVID-19. CDR3 sequence: CSASVLAGGPTDTQYF. CDR3 DNA: TGCAGTGCTAGTGTCTTAGCGGGGGGGCCCACAGATACGCAGTATTTT.